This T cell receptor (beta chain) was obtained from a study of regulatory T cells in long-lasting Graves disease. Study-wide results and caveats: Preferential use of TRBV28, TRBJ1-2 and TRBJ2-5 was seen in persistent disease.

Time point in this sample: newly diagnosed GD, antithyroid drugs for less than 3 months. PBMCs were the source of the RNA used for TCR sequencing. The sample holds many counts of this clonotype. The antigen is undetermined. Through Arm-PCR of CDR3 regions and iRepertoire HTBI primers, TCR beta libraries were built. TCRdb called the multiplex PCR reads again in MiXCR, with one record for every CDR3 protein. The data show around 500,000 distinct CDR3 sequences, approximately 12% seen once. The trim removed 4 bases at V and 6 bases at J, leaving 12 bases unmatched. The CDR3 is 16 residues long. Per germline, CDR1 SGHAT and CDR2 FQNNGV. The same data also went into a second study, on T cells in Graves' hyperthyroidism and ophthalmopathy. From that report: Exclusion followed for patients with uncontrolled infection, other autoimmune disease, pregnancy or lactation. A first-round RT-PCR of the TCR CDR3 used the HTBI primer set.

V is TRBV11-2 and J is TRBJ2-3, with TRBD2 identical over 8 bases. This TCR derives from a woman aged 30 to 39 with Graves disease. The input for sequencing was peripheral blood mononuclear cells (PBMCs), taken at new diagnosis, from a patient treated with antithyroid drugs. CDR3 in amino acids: CASSSGGGGKADTQYF. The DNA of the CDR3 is TGTGCCAGCAGCTCCGGGGGGGGCGGGAAAGCGGATACGCAGTATTTT.